A selection of T cell receptor beta chains follows, all from one sample in a study of response to subunit inactivated influenza vaccine. TCRdb itself ran the RT-PCR reads through MiXCR, one entry per CDR3 protein. The sample lists hundreds of thousands of distinct CDR3 sequences, around 13% occurring once. Sequences were derived from PBMCs from blood, sampled 45 days after vaccination. Receptor source: a man aged 50 to 59 who received an inactivated influenza vaccine. Each CDR3 is given with its conserved first and last residue. For some rows the clone size is stated as once, few or many, or as a class when expanded; others skip it.

13 many TRBV20-1 CSAKKYADYGYTF
14 few TRBV7-2 CASSSRWGAETQYF
16 medium-sized TRBV20-1 CSARDLAGGDNSPLHF
11 many TRBV10-3 CAISDRSEQYF
13 . TRBV5-1 CASSLDYPNEQYF
15 . TRBV2 CASSSLGSGTDTQYF
17 . TRBV5-1 CASSLRGTPTPYNEQFF
14 many TRBV15 CATNTGGIQETQYF
15 . TRBV7-9 CATLLSRVNTGELFF
15 many TRBV10-3 CAISEALLDQETQYF
16 . TRBV4-1 CASSQGPSSGYNEQFF
16 few TRBV12-3/TRBV12-4 CASSLRLDRVQETQYF
14 few TRBV20-1 CSVLAGGRRDTQYF
17 few TRBV10-2 CASSDSFRGPGNTEAFF
14 . TRBV5-1 CASSFRDAQETQYF
15 . TRBV5-1 CASSLPGTLAYEQYF
15 few TRBV4-1 CASSLRDSFSYGYTF
13 many TRBV20-1 CSARDSANSPLHF
16 many TRBV7-2 CASSLNTGGSYNEQFF
14 . TRBV2 CASSERRWDEKLFF
12 . TRBV6-2/TRBV6-3 CASRRTDTEAFF
15 . TRBV6-1 CATLRSPTSVDEQFF
17 many TRBV10-3 CAISGTGTGGRGNEQFF
16 . TRBV29-1 CSAIPRDRGNTGELFF
20 . TRBV20-1 CSARDLGQGPEVRAKNIQYF
13 few TRBV20-1 CSALTGASYEQYF
14 . TRBV20-1 CSARPGGGRDTQYF
14 few TRBV19 CASSRLAKTETQYF
12 . TRBV24-1 CATSGVTDTQYF
18 few TRBV2 CASTIDRGRSGFTYEQYF
18 . TRBV15 CATSRQAGTGAGANVLTF
14 . TRBV20-1 CSAEEDRDWREQYF
13 few TRBV5-1 CASSLSLNQPQHF
13 few TRBV5-1 CASSFTPGTEAFF
15 few TRBV7-9 CASGGPLAMNTEAFF
14 many TRBV7-9 CASSRTGGREKLFF
16 . TRBV7-8 CASSPSRWDHNQPQHF
12 many TRBV15 CATSRDQGSYTF
14 . TRBV24-1 CATSRTGSNQPQHF
13 few TRBV21-1 CASRDRAGETQYF
14 . TRBV20-1 CSARGWDGPDTQYF
16 few TRBV15 CATSKSLAGGENEQFF
14 . TRBV10-3 CAISVAGSSYEQYF
15 . TRBV20-1 CSATRLAASTDTQYF